These 16 T cell receptor beta chains share one sample of origin, sequenced in a study of beta chain features in type 1 diabetes. Study findings and constraints: All four CD4+ subsets of Type 1 diabetes patients contained TCRB CDR3s that were moderately but significantly shorter.

The antigens for these receptors are not known. Sequenced material consisted of expressed TCRB transcripts (all of the isolated RNA was reverse transcribed). Some clones are missing from TCRdb's copy, which holds only in-frame ones; the method was immunoSEQ multiplex PCR. The repertoire holds about 260,000 clones, with 20% to 25% as singletons. The sequenced sample consisted of naive CD4+ T cells from blood. These TCRs come from a woman younger than 45 with type 1 diabetes.

The rearrangement links TRBV2 to TRBJ1-1; a possible D gene is TRBD1 (6 bases). Trimming removed 4 bases at V and 4 bases at J, with 13 bases between. Germline V lookup: CDR1 SNHLY, CDR2 FYNNEI. The CDR3 length is 14 residues. The CDR3 nucleotides read TGTGCCAGCAGTGGCCTAGGGGGTGTCACTGAAGCTTTCTTT. Protein product: CASSGLGGVTEAFF.

The V call is TRBV27, the J call TRBJ2-2; 14 bases align to TRBD2. V shed 6 bases and J 3 bases; nucleotides not matched to a gene: 6. The CDR3 is 17 amino acids. The germline V gene has CDR1 MNHEY and CDR2 SMNVEV (reference sequence). The CDR3 here is CASSWTSGRRDTGELFF. As DNA, the CDR3 is TGTGCCAGCAGCTGGACTAGCGGGAGGCGGGACACCGGGGAGCTGTTTTTT.

The gene calls are TRBV29-1 and TRBJ1-4; 7 nucleotides agree with TRBD1. Germline CDR1 reads SQVTM; CDR2 reads ANQGSEA. The CDR3 has 13 residues. With 4 bases clipped from V and 4 bases from J, the junction kept 3 bases outside the gene matches. The CDR3 reads CSVVDRFNEKLFF. The CDR3 bases are TGCAGCGTTGTGGACAGGTTTAATGAAAAACTGTTTTTT.

This clone showed up just a few times. The J gene is TRBJ1-2, the V gene TRBV23-1; TRBD1 agrees at 8 bases. TRBV23-1 falls under the ORF class, with uncertain function. The J segment lost 4 bases and the V segment lost 0 bases, leaving 10 bases of the junction unmatched. The CDR3 runs to 17 residues. CDR3 protein: CASSQSMGPGGGYGYTF. CDR3 DNA sequence: TGCGCCAGCAGTCAATCGATGGGGCCAGGGGGCGGCTATGGCTACACCTTC.

This chain connects TRBV5-1 to TRBJ2-7, with 11 bases lining up with TRBD2. The CDR3 loop spans 18 amino acids. V shed 2 bases and J 4 bases; nucleotides not matched to a gene: 14. Per germline, CDR1 SGHRS and CDR2 YFSETQ. The CDR3 spells CASSLFGTSGTMGYEQYF. DNA for the CDR3: TGCGCCAGCAGCTTATTTGGGACTAGCGGCACTATGGGGTACGAGCAGTACTTC.

The chain links TRBV19 to TRBJ1-1; no clear D. Germline CDR1 reads LNHDA; CDR2 reads SQIVND (reference sequence). V shed 10 bases and J shed 11 bases, with 17 bases lying between them. The CDR3 covers 11 residues. The CDR3 DNA follows: TGTGCCATCCTAAGACCAGGCGAGGCTTTCTTT. It translates to CAILRPGEAFF.

The chain uses TRBV29-1 and TRBJ2-5; weak D call: TRBD1 (6 bases). Trimming shortened V by 7 bases and J by 4 bases, and 13 bases separated the two germline ends. CDR1 is SQVTM and CDR2 is ANQGSEA in the germline V gene. CDR3 length: 12 amino acids. CDR3 loop: CSGYRERETQYF. In DNA form, the CDR3 reads TGCAGCGGATACAGGGAACGAGAGACCCAGTACTTC.

The rearrangement uses TRBV25-1 and TRBJ1-2; tentatively, D is TRBD1 (6 bases). This CDR3 contains 15 residues. Germline assignment: CDR1 MGHDK and CDR2 SYGVNS. V lost 4 bases and J lost 2, with 14 bases in between. CDR3 nucleotides: TGTGCCAGCAGTGCCGCCGGGGGGCAGAACTATGGCTACACCTTC. Translation: CASSAAGGQNYGYTF.

The V gene is TRBV29-1, the J gene TRBJ2-3; TRBD2 aligns across 8 bases. Germline CDR1 reads SQVTM; CDR2 reads ANQGSEA. The CDR3 contains 16 residues. V trimming: 0 bases; J trimming: 0 bases; junction bases outside the gene matches: 5. The CDR3 DNA is TGCAGCGTTGAAGATCCGGGGGGGTTTAGCACAGATACGCAGTATTTT. Amino acids: CSVEDPGGFSTDTQYF.

This clone appeared a few times. The V and J genes are TRBV5-4 and TRBJ2-4; 7 bases are shared with TRBD1. This CDR3 is 15 amino acids long. Germline CDR1 is SGHNT and CDR2 is YYREEE (reference sequence). V trimming: 0 bases; J trimming: 5 bases; junction bases outside the gene matches: 5. This CDR3 is CASSLGGQQENIQYF. The CDR3, as DNA: TGTGCCAGCAGCTTGGGGGGACAGCAAGAAAACATTCAGTACTTC.

This clone was seen more than once but under ten times. The chain is built from TRBV7-3 and TRBJ2-7; perhaps TRBD1 as D (5 bases). This CDR3 is 15 amino acids long. The germline CDR1 and CDR2 sequences are SGHTA and FQGTGA. V was trimmed by 4 bases and J by 3 bases, leaving 16 bases between them. CDR3 loop: CASSSSGAGFYEQYF. The CDR3 DNA reads as TGTGCCAGCAGCTCCAGTGGGGCAGGCTTCTACGAGCAGTACTTC.

The chain uses TRBV29-1 and TRBJ1-1, with D perhaps TRBD1 (6 bases). Trimming stripped 6 bases from V and 2 bases from J, with 10 bases between. The CDR3 sequence is 12 residues long. CDR1 is SQVTM, CDR2 ANQGSEA, per germline. CDR3 residues: CSVNRVNTEAFF. DNA for the CDR3: TGCAGCGTGAACAGGGTAAACACTGAAGCTTTCTTT.

This clone turned up a few times. This CDR3 reads CASSQVRSNEQYF. The CDR3 DNA follows: TGCGCCAGCAGCCAAGTCCGGTCCAACGAGCAGTACTTC. The chain couples TRBV4-1 to TRBJ2-7; D gene ambiguous. The CDR3 consists of 13 residues. Per the germline V gene, CDR1 is MGHRA and CDR2 is YSYEKL. V was pared by 1 base and J by 5 bases, with 9 bases between.

The chain uses TRBV18 and TRBJ2-4, with D perhaps TRBD1 (6 bases). This CDR3 has 13 amino acids. Trimming took off 4 bases at V and 8 bases at J, with 12 bases between the two ends. Germline CDR1 reads KGHSH; CDR2 reads LQKENI. CDR3 sequence: CASSQGEKDIQYF. For the CDR3, the DNA is TGTGCCAGCTCACAGGGGGAGAAAGACATTCAGTACTTC.

This clone was seen a handful of times. The chain employs TRBV7-9 and TRBJ2-1; tentative D call: TRBD1 (6 bases). CDR3 length equals 13 residues. The germline CDR1 and CDR2 sequences are SEHNR and FQNEAQ (reference sequence). Trimming pared 2 bases from V and 8 bases from J, leaving 10 bases between. CDR3 residues: CASSLSGAYEQFF. CDR3 nucleotides: TGTGCCAGCAGCTTATCAGGGGCGTATGAGCAGTTCTTC.

This clone was picked up a small number of times. The V gene is TRBV10-3, the J gene TRBJ2-7, with D unresolved. The ends were cut back, 4 bases at V and 6 bases at J, with 7 bases in the middle. The CDR3 is 11 amino acids. Germline V lookup: CDR1 ENHRY, CDR2 SYGVKD. CDR3 in amino acids: CAISGGAEQYF. CDR3 coding DNA: TGTGCCATCAGTGGTGGAGCCGAGCAGTACTTC.